Sequencing of this T cell receptor (beta chain) was carried out in a study of identical twins listed by TCRdb under 2016. Broadly, across the study: TCR alpha and beta repertoires from monozygotic twins, unrelated adults of various ages and cord blood were deep-sequenced to test whether fetal clonotypes persist. Replicate twin experiments were performed at different times using different library preparation protocols to rule out contamination.

All donors were healthy Caucasians. Three unrelated non-twin adults were additionally sequenced: a male aged 18 to 30, a male aged 50 to 60 and a female aged 50 to 60. Miltenyi CD45RO+ enrichment and human naive T-cell isolation kits were used to isolate memory (CD45RO+) and naive T cells from PBMC. This clonotype was counted a few times. Its cognate antigen has yet to be identified. There are no base qualities to consult, and no much larger clone falls within one base. Library construction relied on 5' RACE. These reads were obtained on an Illumina HiSeq 2000. Template switching added a universal primer binding site, and the final cDNA carried a unique molecular identifier that allowed TCR cDNA molecules to be counted accurately. First-strand cDNA for TCR alpha and beta chains was synthesized from specific primers in the conserved constant-segment region. Each cDNA library was double barcoded, with a SMART-Mk sample barcode plus Illumina barcodes, to control for contamination. Two successive PCR steps introduced TruSeq adapter sequences along with Illumina sample barcodes. TCR alpha and beta cDNA libraries were sequenced on the Illumina HiSeq platform with custom primers. As for the authors' bioinformatics: MiGEC processed the raw reads to extract unique molecular identifiers, while MiXCR was used to determine the CDR3 positions. For each individual, recombination models were inferred using an EM algorithm with the repgenHMM and IGoR tools. The analysis of shared clonotypes was done with the tcR package in R, with sharing normalized by the product of cloneset sizes. Out-of-frame nonproductive sequences were analyzed to study raw recombination free of thymic and clonal selection effects. Starting from the raw public reads, TCRdb applied fastp trimming at Q25, assembled clones with MiXCR and retained in-frame beta chains. Rows merge per CDR3 protein into single entries with the most common DNA and genes. In this record, the V and J calls reflect TCRdb's handling and not the investigators' own analysis. The sample table lists 400,000 to 500,000 distinct CDR3 sequences, roughly 18% of them with a count of one. The top ten constitute less than 15% of the sample.

Overall results and qualifications from the work: Abundant cord blood beta clonotypes carried fewer insertions; young adult naive repertoires showed a weaker similar trend, while memory repertoires showed none. Because the same donors could not be followed over many years, the conclusions relied on cross-sectional statistical analysis. Compared with coincidental sharing between unrelated individuals, out-of-frame TCR alpha sequences shared between twins showed an excess of sequences with low generation probability. Excess twin sharing in beta out-of-frame sequences was weaker because fewer shared sequences lowered the signal-to-noise ratio. In monozygotic twins, recombination models systematically underestimated out-of-frame TCR alpha sharing, but the models matched the sharing seen between unrelated individuals. Zero-insertion analyses could be partly confounded by invariant T cells such as MAIT and iNKT, though diverse VJ usage argued against such confounding for most clonotypes.

Trimming takes 5 bases from V and 6 bases from J, and the germline ends sit 10 bases apart. The CDR1 and CDR2 encoded by the germline V gene are SQVTM and ANQGSEA. The cysteine opens and the phenylalanine closes a CDR3 of 12 amino acids. Only the CDR3 part of the read is kept: 36 bases, read in frame from the first base. This receptor was taken from a middle-aged man in good health. The specimen was naive T cells sorted from blood. What this sample's cell subset or site label stands for: cells isolated with a human naive T-cell isolation kit. This sequence uses TRBV29-1 and TRBJ2-2; the D gene assignment is ambiguous. The sequence in DNA is TGCAGCGTTCAGTTGTGGTCCGGGGAGCTGTTTTTT. Its translation reads: CSVQLWSGELFF.